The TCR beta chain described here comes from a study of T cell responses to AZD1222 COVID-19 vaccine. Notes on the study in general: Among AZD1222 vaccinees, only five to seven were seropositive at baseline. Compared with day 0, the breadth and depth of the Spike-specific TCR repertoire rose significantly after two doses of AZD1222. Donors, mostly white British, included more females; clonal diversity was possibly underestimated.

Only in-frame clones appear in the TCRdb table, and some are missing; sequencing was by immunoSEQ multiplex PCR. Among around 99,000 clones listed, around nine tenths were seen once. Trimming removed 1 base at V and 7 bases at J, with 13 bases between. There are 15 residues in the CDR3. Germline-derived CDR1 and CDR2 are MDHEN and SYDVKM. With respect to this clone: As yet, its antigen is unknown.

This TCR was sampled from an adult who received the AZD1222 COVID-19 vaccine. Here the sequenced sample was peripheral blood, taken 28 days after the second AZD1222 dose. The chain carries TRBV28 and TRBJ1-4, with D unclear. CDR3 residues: CASSLYPTVGEKLFF. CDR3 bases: TGTGCCAGCAGTTTATACCCCACGGTCGGTGAAAAACTGTTTTTT.